The 10 T cell receptor beta chains in this list originate from one sample, sequenced in a study of T cell responses to AZD1222 COVID-19 vaccine. Profiled with immunoSEQ multiplex PCR; TCRdb holds only in-frame clones, not every one. The sample lists about 120,000 clones; approximately 89% were seen once. The sample here was peripheral blood, taken on day 0 of AZD1222 vaccination. The receptors shown here come from an adult in good health.

The rearrangement uses TRBV11-2 and TRBJ2-2; 9 bases map to TRBD2. The length of the CDR3 is 18 residues. Germline assignment: CDR1 SGHAT and CDR2 FQNNGV. Trimming took 5 bases from V and 0 from J; bases not matched to a gene: 10. DNA for the CDR3: TGTGCCAGCAGCCCGGGCCCAGCGGGGGGAGCGAACACCGGGGAGCTGTTTTTT. It yields the protein CASSPGPAGGANTGELFF.

This sequence joins TRBV18 and TRBJ2-7; 11 bases align to TRBD1. The CDR3 totals 15 residues. Germline trimming cut 2 bases from V and 5 bases from J; bases unmatched to any gene: 5. Looked up from germline, CDR1 is KGHSH and CDR2 is LQKENI. CDR3 in DNA: TGTGCCAGCTCACCAGGACAGGGGGCGCGTCACGAGCAGTACTTC. As protein: CASSPGQGARHEQYF.

The genes are TRBV5-1 and TRBJ2-3; TRBD2 is a possible D gene (7 bases). There are 15 residues in the CDR3. CDR1 is SGHRS and CDR2 is YFSETQ in the germline V gene. V was cut by 5 bases and J by 2 bases, with 15 bases left in between. DNA of the CDR3: TGCGCCAGCAGGTCGGGCGGGGGCCTCACAGATACGCAGTATTTT. Amino acid sequence: CASRSGGGLTDTQYF. Combining the CDR3 with reference TRBV5-1 and TRBJ2-3 gives the whole variable domain KAGVTQTPRYLIKTRGQQVTLSCSPISGHRSVSWYQQTPGQGLQFLFEYFSETQRNKGNFPGRFSGRQFSNSRSEMNVSTLELGDSALYLCASRSGGGLTDTQYFGPGTRLTVL.

CDR3 loop: CASSEGDSNYGYTF. The CDR3 DNA is TGTGCCAGCAGTGAAGGGGACAGTAACTATGGCTACACCTTC. The chain employs TRBV25-1 and TRBJ1-2; TRBD1 matches 7 bases. Germline CDR1 reads MGHDK; CDR2 reads SYGVNS. The CDR3 totals 14 residues. Trimming at V came to 2 bases and at J to 1 base, leaving 1 base not matched to a gene.

The rearrangement links TRBV5-6 to TRBJ2-7, with D perhaps matching TRBD1 (6 bases). Trimming left V 6 bases short and J 3 bases short, with 10 bases between. The V gene's germline CDR1 is SGHDT and CDR2 YYEEEE. This CDR3 is built from 12 residues. CDR3 sequence: CASNLRGYEQYF. The CDR3 DNA sequence: TGTGCCAGCAACCTCAGGGGCTACGAGCAGTACTTC.

The V gene is TRBV5-1, the J gene TRBJ2-2; 10 bases agree with TRBD2. The CDR3 sequence is 16 residues long. With 0 bases clipped from V and 5 bases from J, the junction kept 4 bases outside the gene matches. Germline-derived CDR1 and CDR2 are SGHRS and YFSETQ. The CDR3 bases are TGCGCCAGCAGCTTGGAAGCGGGGGGGCAGACCGGGGAGCTGTTTTTT. Translating gives CASSLEAGGQTGELFF.

CDR3: CASSTGQGNYGYTF. In nucleotides, the CDR3 is TGCGCCAGCAGTACGGGACAGGGGAACTATGGCTACACCTTC. V usage is TRBV5-1 and J usage is TRBJ1-2; 10 nucleotides line up with TRBD1. The CDR3 runs 14 residues. The V segment lost 5 bases and the J segment 2 bases; nucleotides outside the gene matches: 3. Germline-derived CDR1 and CDR2 are SGHRS and YFSETQ.

The genes are TRBV29-1 and TRBJ1-1, with a weak D call TRBD1 (6 bases). Between the trimmed V and J ends, which lost 1 base and 3 bases, there was a span of 12 bases. The germline V gene encodes CDR1 SQVTM and CDR2 ANQGSEA. The CDR3 contains 14 residues. The CDR3 DNA reads TGCAGCGTTGAAGTTTACAGGGAGGACACTGAAGCTTTCTTT. Its protein product is CSVEVYREDTEAFF.

The chain uses TRBV5-6 and TRBJ1-4; D perhaps matches TRBD1 (5 bases). The CDR3 is made up of 14 amino acids. Germline-derived CDR1 and CDR2 are SGHDT and YYEEEE. V dropped 0 bases and J dropped 5 bases, with 8 bases sitting between them. CDR3 coding DNA: TGTGCCAGCAGCTTGGACAGGCTGAATGAAAAACTGTTTTTT. Its translation is CASSLDRLNEKLFF. Full variable domain (remainder filled in from reference TRBV5-6 and TRBJ1-4): DAGVTQSPTHLIKTRGQQVTLRCSPKSGHDTVSWYQQALGQGPQFIFQYYEEEERQRGNFPDRFSGHQFPNYSSELNVNALLLGDSALYLCASSLDRLNEKLFFGSGTQLSVL.

V is TRBV5-4 and J is TRBJ1-3; D call uncertain. The CDR3 extends over 14 amino acids. Germline CDR1 reads SGHNT; CDR2 reads YYREEE (reference sequence). The ends were cut back, 4 bases at V and 0 bases at J, with 8 bases in the middle. CDR3 in DNA: TGTGCCAGCAGCGAACGGTTCTCTGGAAACACCATATATTTT. Translated, it gives CASSERFSGNTIYF. Full variable domain (remainder filled in from reference TRBV5-4 and TRBJ1-3): ETGVTQSPTHLIKTRGQQVTLRCSSQSGHNTVSWYQQALGQGPQFIFQYYREEENGRGNFPPRFSGLQFPNYSSELNVNALELDDSALYLCASSERFSGNTIYFGEGSWLTVV.